This is a list of T cell receptor beta chains from one sample in a study of blood T cell repertoires in COVID-19. Some clones are missing from TCRdb's copy, which holds only in-frame ones; the method was immunoSEQ multiplex PCR. The sample yields around 100,000 clones, 70% to 90% seen once. The sequenced material came from peripheral blood. The source is a woman aged 70-85 years who had recovered from COVID-19. Both conserved end residues are part of each CDR3. D genes are given only for firm matches. Clone size is shown for a subset of rows, as once, few, many or a class of expanded clone.

D gene	V gene	clone size	J gene	CDR3 protein	CDR3 DNA
NA	TRBV5-6	NA	TRBJ1-2	CASSNTETYGYTF	TGTGCCAGCAGCAACACAGAAACCTATGGCTACACCTTC
TRBD1	TRBV18	NA	TRBJ2-7	CASSLFLGGTGGVEQYF	TGTGCCAGCTCACTCTTCCTAGGCGGGACAGGGGGCGTCGAGCAGTACTTC
NA	TRBV30	NA	TRBJ1-5	CAWSVQGSNQPQHF	TGTGCCTGGAGTGTACAGGGAAGCAATCAGCCCCAGCATTTT
NA	TRBV9	NA	TRBJ2-7	CASSVGSAAYEQYF	TGTGCCAGCAGCGTAGGGTCTGCGGCCTACGAGCAGTACTTC
TRBD2	TRBV5-1	NA	TRBJ2-5	CASRPSGQETQYF	TGCGCCAGCCGTCCTAGCGGTCAAGAGACCCAGTACTTC
NA	TRBV28	NA	TRBJ1-5	CASSFQLTGFNQPQHF	TGTGCCAGCAGTTTTCAATTGACGGGGTTCAATCAGCCCCAGCATTTT
NA	TRBV27	NA	TRBJ2-3	CASSSPLAATDTQYF	TGTGCCAGCAGTTCCCCGTTAGCGGCCACAGATACGCAGTATTTT
NA	TRBV29-1	NA	TRBJ2-3	CSVLKRGARTDTQYF	TGCAGCGTACTAAAACGGGGGGCCCGCACAGATACGCAGTATTTT
NA	TRBV5-1	NA	TRBJ1-2	CASSLGVGEFHGYTF	TGCGCCAGCAGCTTGGGGGTCGGGGAATTTCATGGCTACACCTTC
TRBD2	TRBV7-2	NA	TRBJ2-3	CASSLGTSADTQYF	TGTGCCAGCAGCCTAGGGACTAGCGCAGATACGCAGTATTTT
TRBD1	TRBV7-9	once	TRBJ2-1	CASSFPKTGPEQFF	TGTGCCAGCAGCTTTCCTAAGACAGGGCCTGAGCAGTTCTTC
NA	TRBV7-2	few	TRBJ1-5	CASSLGQGSQPQHF	TGTGCCAGCAGCTTAGGGCAGGGGAGTCAGCCCCAGCATTTT
TRBD1	TRBV7-3	NA	TRBJ1-5	CASGRDRSDGRNQPQHF	TGTGCCAGCGGAAGGGACAGGTCGGACGGGAGGAATCAGCCCCAGCATTTT
TRBD2	TRBV4-1	NA	TRBJ2-1	CASSQSPGLATNEQFF	TGCGCCAGCAGCCAGAGTCCGGGACTAGCGACGAATGAGCAGTTCTTC
TRBD1	TRBV6-5	NA	TRBJ1-2	CASSYSGTVPGGYTF	TGTGCCAGCAGTTACTCTGGGACAGTGCCGGGAGGCTACACCTTC
TRBD1	TRBV6-5	NA	TRBJ2-7	CASSRGTGGYEQYF	TGTGCCAGCAGTAGGGGGACAGGGGGCTACGAGCAGTACTTC
TRBD2	TRBV7-3	NA	TRBJ2-3	CASSLGISGGASDTQYF	TGTGCCAGCAGCTTAGGTATTAGCGGGGGGGCCTCAGATACGCAGTATTTT
NA	TRBV7-3	few	TRBJ2-2	CASRTGLNTGELFF	TGTGCCAGCAGGACAGGTCTAAACACCGGGGAGCTGTTTTTT
TRBD1	TRBV7-3	few	TRBJ2-3	CASSLRPQGAGADTQYF	TGTGCCAGCAGCTTACGTCCACAGGGGGCTGGCGCAGATACGCAGTATTTT
TRBD1	TRBV7-3	NA	TRBJ1-1	CASSFSRDSAEAFF	TGTGCCAGCAGCTTTTCCCGGGACAGCGCTGAAGCTTTCTTT
TRBD2	TRBV2	NA	TRBJ2-1	CAGDIAGPSYNEQFF	TGTGCCGGAGATATAGCGGGCCCCTCCTACAATGAGCAGTTCTTC
NA	TRBV24-1	NA	TRBJ1-2	CATSDLRGGYTF	TGTGCCACCAGTGATTTACGGGGGGGCTACACCTTC
NA	TRBV9	NA	TRBJ2-1	CASSVGLMSSYNEQFF	TGTGCCAGCAGCGTAGGATTGATGAGCTCCTACAATGAGCAGTTCTTC
TRBD2	TRBV18	once	TRBJ2-7	CASSPWTSGPLAIEQYF	TGTGCCAGCTCACCTTGGACTAGCGGGCCCCTCGCTATAGAGCAGTACTTC
NA	TRBV12-3/TRBV12-4	NA	TRBJ2-1	CASSRPATKQFF	TGTGCCAGCAGTCGCCCCGCGACAAAGCAGTTCTTC
NA	TRBV6-5	NA	TRBJ2-5	CASSFLRRDKETQYF	TGTGCCAGCAGTTTCCTCCGCCGGGACAAAGAGACCCAGTACTTC
TRBD2	TRBV3-1/TRBV3-2	once	TRBJ2-1	CASSQERREYRNEQFF	TGTGCCAGCAGCCAAGAACGGCGGGAGTATCGGAATGAGCAGTTCTTC
TRBD1	TRBV7-2	NA	TRBJ2-1	CASSLDAGGNQFF	TGTGCCAGCAGCTTAGATGCAGGGGGCAATCAGTTCTTC
TRBD1	TRBV4-3	NA	TRBJ1-1	CASSQDNKGANTEAFF	TGCGCCAGCAGCCAAGACAATAAGGGGGCGAACACTGAAGCTTTCTTT
NA	TRBV5-5	NA	TRBJ1-2	CASSLAGQDHYGYTF	TGTGCCAGCAGCTTGGCAGGACAAGATCACTATGGCTACACCTTC
NA	TRBV19	NA	TRBJ2-3	CASSVGGGGRRKDTQYF	TGTGCCAGTAGTGTCGGAGGAGGCGGTAGACGGAAAGATACGCAGTATTTT
NA	TRBV6-5	NA	TRBJ1-4	CASSTGGEKLFF	TGTGCCAGCAGCACGGGGGGTGAAAAACTGTTTTTT
NA	TRBV28	NA	TRBJ1-2	CASGGGNYGYTF	TGTGCCAGCGGAGGTGGTAACTATGGCTACACCTTC
TRBD1	TRBV30	NA	TRBJ2-7	CAWSTPGQGAFGYEQYF	TGTGCCTGGAGTACCCCGGGACAGGGGGCCTTCGGTTACGAGCAGTACTTC
NA	TRBV3-1/TRBV3-2	NA	TRBJ1-4	CASSQPQGTNEKLFF	TGTGCCAGCAGCCAACCGCAGGGCACTAATGAAAAACTGTTTTTT
TRBD1	TRBV7-2	once	TRBJ2-7	CASSLAETGTYEQYF	TGTGCCAGCAGCCTGGCTGAGACAGGGACCTACGAGCAGTACTTC
TRBD1	TRBV6-6	once	TRBJ1-2	CASSYLTGTGLGYTF	TGTGCCAGCAGTTACCTCACCGGGACAGGGTTGGGCTACACCTTC
NA	TRBV2	NA	TRBJ1-1	CASSPFAGPAFF	TGTGCCAGCAGTCCTTTTGCGGGACCAGCTTTCTTT
NA	TRBV19	NA	TRBJ1-1	CASSTYRDNSEAFF	TGTGCCAGTAGTACTTACCGGGACAACTCTGAAGCTTTCTTT
NA	TRBV9	NA	TRBJ2-5	CASSPRWGAGEETQYF	TGTGCCAGCAGCCCCCGGTGGGGGGCGGGGGAAGAGACCCAGTACTTC
TRBD1	TRBV14	NA	TRBJ1-5	CASSQDEGAEPQHF	TGTGCCAGCAGCCAAGATGAGGGGGCGGAGCCCCAGCATTTT